Sequencing of this TCR beta chain was carried out in a study of STAT5B mutations in CD4+ large granular lymphocyte leukemia. In regard to this clone: As yet, its antigen is unknown.

Authors' analysis steps: The detection floor for productive clonotype frequency was 2.59 x 10-5. Sequencing used immunoSEQ multiplex PCR; TCRdb keeps in-frame clones, though not all of them. V and J calls and clone size are copied from that table; D and trimming were computed from the DNA. Of tens of thousands of clones in the sample, roughly 85% were seen once. Whole-study results and caveats: Main leukemic clonotypes were patient-specific, but roughly 26% appeared at low frequency elsewhere. 8/27 top patient clones versus 2/35 control clones were TRBV06-family.

There are 15 residues in the CDR3. Trimming stripped 1 base from V and 8 bases from J, with 14 bases between. Germline V lookup: CDR1 LNHDA, CDR2 SQIVND (reference sequence). This clonotype originated in a human donor in good health. The source material was CD4+ T cells from blood buffy coats. The chain uses TRBV19 and TRBJ1-4, with a tentative D call TRBD1 (5 bases). The DNA of the CDR3 is TGTGCCAGTAGTATAGCTCACTCAGGGTCGGAAAAACTGTTTTTT. This gives the protein CASSIAHSGSEKLFF.